A selection of T cell receptor beta chains follows, all from one sample in a study of blood T cell repertoires in COVID-19. Sequencing was performed with immunoSEQ multiplex PCR; in TCRdb, only in-frame clones are kept and a portion is missing. The table records over 55,000 clones, roughly 80% of them present only once. Material for sequencing was PBMCs or T cells enriched from blood (not recorded which). The source of these receptors is a middle-aged woman with acute COVID-19. Both conserved end residues are trimmed from each CDR3. Fields, in order: V gene, J gene, CDR3 protein.

v_call: TRBV3-1/TRBV3-2; j_call: TRBJ1-2; cdr3_aa: ASSQDKGALLADYGYT
v_call: TRBV7-3; j_call: TRBJ2-3; cdr3_aa: ASSSTGAADTQY
v_call: TRBV7-9; j_call: TRBJ2-2; cdr3_aa: ASSSVMSTGELF
v_call: TRBV4-1; j_call: TRBJ2-5; cdr3_aa: ASSQGTRETQY
v_call: TRBV24-1; j_call: TRBJ2-2; cdr3_aa: ATSDGRGVPPGELF
v_call: TRBV5-4; j_call: TRBJ2-2; cdr3_aa: ASNSQGMGTGELF
v_call: TRBV19; j_call: TRBJ1-2; cdr3_aa: ASGGSTPDWGYT
v_call: TRBV6-5; j_call: TRBJ2-5; cdr3_aa: ASKGPGRETQY
v_call: TRBV7-9; j_call: TRBJ2-1; cdr3_aa: ASSLGAKVNEQF
v_call: TRBV11-3; j_call: TRBJ2-3; cdr3_aa: ASSRGTSGSTDTQY
v_call: TRBV3-1/TRBV3-2; j_call: TRBJ1-1; cdr3_aa: ASTEAMGPGNTEAF
v_call: TRBV24-1; j_call: TRBJ2-5; cdr3_aa: ATSDPLGTQY
v_call: TRBV21-1; j_call: TRBJ2-7; cdr3_aa: ASSRHSREPPYEQY
v_call: TRBV28; j_call: TRBJ1-3; cdr3_aa: ASSLSEGGRNTIY
v_call: TRBV5-1; j_call: TRBJ1-4; cdr3_aa: ASSDTATNEKLF
v_call: TRBV10-3; j_call: TRBJ1-1; cdr3_aa: AIRLDREAEAF
v_call: TRBV1; j_call: TRBJ2-1; cdr3_aa: TSSREYQQF
v_call: TRBV27; j_call: TRBJ2-1; cdr3_aa: ASSSGTSGYSYNEQF
v_call: TRBV12-3/TRBV12-4; j_call: TRBJ2-5; cdr3_aa: ASLAGETQY
v_call: TRBV24-1; j_call: TRBJ2-5; cdr3_aa: ATSDASKGEKETQY
v_call: TRBV28; j_call: TRBJ1-6; cdr3_aa: ASSLPNPLDSPLH
v_call: TRBV3-1/TRBV3-2; j_call: TRBJ1-6; cdr3_aa: ASSQGADSPLH
v_call: TRBV27; j_call: TRBJ2-7; cdr3_aa: ASSSGTSGAYEQY
v_call: TRBV4-1; j_call: TRBJ2-5; cdr3_aa: ASSLHTGEETQY
v_call: TRBV28; j_call: TRBJ2-2; cdr3_aa: ASSSRVKEAGELF
v_call: TRBV9; j_call: TRBJ2-7; cdr3_aa: ASSPDSLEEQY
v_call: TRBV18; j_call: TRBJ1-5; cdr3_aa: ASSGGQDNQPQH
v_call: TRBV27; j_call: TRBJ2-5; cdr3_aa: ASSLGLAGGQETQY
v_call: TRBV19; j_call: TRBJ1-4; cdr3_aa: ASSIPGPNEKLF
v_call: TRBV18; j_call: TRBJ2-1; cdr3_aa: ASSPVPQAEQF
v_call: TRBV21-1; j_call: TRBJ2-4; cdr3_aa: ASRTWASGVYDLAKNIQY
v_call: TRBV4-1; j_call: TRBJ1-6; cdr3_aa: ASRPTGGSPLH
v_call: TRBV18; j_call: TRBJ1-3; cdr3_aa: ASSQEKTVTGNTIY
v_call: TRBV2; j_call: TRBJ2-1; cdr3_aa: ASRGAGSYNEQF
v_call: TRBV27; j_call: TRBJ1-2; cdr3_aa: ASSSRDSYGYT